This passage covers 25 T cell receptor beta chains from one sample sequenced in a study of blood T cell repertoires in COVID-19. Sequenced by immunoSEQ multiplex PCR; TCRdb stores in-frame clones only, minus some. The sample gives around 160,000 clones, around 90% of which show up once; over 4% is in the top ten. The specimen was PBMCs or T cells enriched from blood (not recorded which). These receptors all come from a woman in her forties who had been exposed to COVID-19.

The chain joins TRBV6-5 to TRBJ2-5; D remains ambiguous. CDR1 MNHEY and CDR2 SVGAGI come from the germline V gene. V was shortened by 6 bases and J by 5 bases, with 16 bases between the two germline ends. CDR3 length: 14 amino acids. The CDR3 sequence: CASSTGARMETQYF. CDR3 sequence (DNA): TGTGCCAGCAGCACCGGAGCGCGTATGGAGACCCAGTACTTC.

This sequence joins TRBV23-1 and TRBJ1-5, with 10 bases that match TRBD1. TRBV23-1 is an ORF, and what it does is uncertain. Trimming at V came to 6 bases and at J to 6 bases, leaving 8 bases not matched to a gene. The CDR3 loop spans 15 amino acids. The CDR3 DNA reads as TGCGCCAGCAGGAAACCGGGACAGGGGTGTCAGCCCCAGCATTTT. It encodes CASRKPGQGCQPQHF.

The chain couples TRBV12-3 or TRBV12-4 to TRBJ1-1, with a tentative D call TRBD1 (6 bases). The CDR3 runs 12 residues. Between the trimmed V and J ends, which lost 4 bases and 8 bases, there was a span of 11 bases. CDR3 in amino acids: CASSYGTLEAFF. Here the CDR3 DNA reads TGTGCCAGCAGTTACGGGACATTGGAAGCTTTCTTT.

V usage is TRBV5-8 and J usage is TRBJ2-1; 10 nucleotides line up with TRBD2. V shed 6 bases and J 10 bases; nucleotides not matched to a gene: 16. The CDR3 sequence is 16 residues long. Germline loops: CDR1 SGHTS, CDR2 YDEGEE. The CDR3, as DNA: TGTGCCAGCATTCGTCGTTCGAGCGGGGGGGCCATCGAGCAGTTCTTC. Translated, it gives CASIRRSSGGAIEQFF. Full variable domain (missing parts from reference TRBV5-8 and TRBJ2-1): EAGVTQSPTHLIKTRGQQATLRCSPISGHTSVYWYQQALGLGLQFLLWYDEGEERNRGNFPPRFSGRQFPNYSSELNVNALELEDSALYLCASIRRSSGGAIEQFFGPGTRLTVL.

Here the CDR3 DNA reads TGTGCCAGCAGGAGCAGGGAAATCCTATCCTACGAGCAGTACTTC. This gives the protein CASRSREILSYEQYF. The rearrangement joins TRBV6-5 to TRBJ2-7; a possible D gene is TRBD1 (5 bases). Trimming left V 6 bases short and J 1 base short, with 16 bases between. Per the germline V gene, CDR1 is MNHEY and CDR2 is SVGAGI. The CDR3 spans 15 residues.

This sequence joins TRBV11-2 and TRBJ2-2; 10 positions agree with TRBD1. With 4 bases clipped from V and 3 bases from J, the junction kept 8 bases outside the gene matches. The CDR3 sequence is 17 residues long. CDR1 SGHAT and CDR2 FQNNGV come from the germline V gene. CDR3 residues: CASSSERQGAHTGELFF. The CDR3 DNA reads as TGTGCCAGCAGCTCAGAGCGACAGGGGGCGCACACCGGGGAGCTGTTTTTT. The variable domain in full, completed from reference TRBV11-2 and TRBJ2-2, reads EAGVAQSPRYKIIEKRQSVAFWCNPISGHATLYWYQQILGQGPKLLIQFQNNGVVDDSQLPKDRFSAERLKGVDSTLKIQPAKLEDSAVYLCASSSERQGAHTGELFFGEGSRLTVL.

V gene TRBV7-2 combines with J gene TRBJ1-3; the D gene is possibly TRBD1 (6 bases). The germline V and J ends were trimmed by 4 bases and 4 bases, with 14 bases remaining between them. The germline CDR1 and CDR2 sequences are SGHTA and FQGNSA. The CDR3 runs 15 residues. The CDR3 region has the DNA TGTGCCAGCAGCTCCAGCGAGGGGGTCGGAAACACCATATATTTT. Translation: CASSSSEGVGNTIYF.

V gene TRBV15 combines with J gene TRBJ1-4; 8 bases fit TRBD1. V was clipped by 0 bases and J by 13 bases; unmatched bases: 7. CDR1 and CDR2 (germline): LNHNV, YYDKDF (reference sequence). This CDR3 has 14 residues. The CDR3 DNA follows: TGTGCCACCAGCAGAGAGGATGGACAGGGTGGACTGTTTTTT. Translation: CATSREDGQGGLFF. The variable domain in full, with the rest retrieved from reference TRBV15 and TRBJ1-4, is DAMVIQNPRYQVTQFGKPVTLSCSQTLNHNVMYWYQQKSSQAPKLLFHYYDKDFNNEADTPDNFQSRRPNTSFCFLDIRSPGLGDTAMYLCATSREDGQGGLFFGSGTQLSVL.

Only one count was recorded for this clone. The rearrangement links TRBV7-2 to TRBJ2-3; 14 positions match TRBD2. The germline V gene has CDR1 SGHTA and CDR2 FQGNSA. This CDR3 contains 18 residues. The ends lost 5 bases at V and 4 bases at J; junction bases unmatched: 11. The CDR3: CASSLRTSGGLVADTQYF. As DNA, the CDR3 is TGTGCCAGCAGCCTAAGGACTAGCGGGGGGCTCGTCGCAGATACGCAGTATTTT.

This chain links TRBV27 with TRBJ2-3; 10 bases fit TRBD2. Germline CDR1 and CDR2: MNHEY and SMNVEV (reference sequence). This CDR3 comprises 14 residues. V trimming: 6 bases; J trimming: 5 bases; junction bases outside the gene matches: 5. CDR3 sequence: CASRPGLALDTQYF. The DNA for the CDR3 is TGTGCCAGCAGGCCGGGACTAGCGTTAGATACGCAGTATTTT.

This clone was counted once. The genes are TRBV29-1 and TRBJ1-3, with TRBD1 matching 7 bases. V shed 8 bases and J 4 bases; nucleotides not matched to a gene: 2. Germline V gene lookup returns CDR1 SQVTM and CDR2 ANQGSEA. This CDR3 is 11 amino acids long. CDR3 protein: CSTGEGNTIYF. The DNA for the CDR3 is TGCAGCACAGGGGAAGGAAACACCATATATTTT. Full variable domain (outside the CDR3, taken from reference TRBV29-1 and TRBJ1-3): SAVISQKPSRDICQRGTSLTIQCQVDSQVTMMFWYRQQPGQSLTLIATANQGSEATYESGFVIDKFPISRPNLTFSTLTVSNMSPEDSSIYLCSTGEGNTIYFGEGSWLTVV.

This CDR3 reads CASSVAGDNSPLHF. CDR3 in DNA: TGTGCCAGCAGCGTAGCGGGTGACAATTCACCCCTCCACTTT. The chain recombines TRBV9 with TRBJ1-6, with D unresolved. The CDR3 totals 14 residues. V shed 0 bases and J shed 7 bases, with 8 bases lying between them. The germline V gene encodes CDR1 SGDLS and CDR2 YYNGEE.

The chain carries TRBV5-1 and TRBJ1-4, with D possibly matching TRBD1 (6 bases). This CDR3 has 16 residues. V gave up 4 bases and J gave up 0 bases, with 13 bases separating them. Germline CDR1 and CDR2: SGHRS and YFSETQ. The CDR3 region has the DNA TGCGCCAGCAGCCCCGCGGGGGGCCCAACTAATGAAAAACTGTTTTTT. It encodes CASSPAGGPTNEKLFF. The entire variable domain, with the rest obtained from reference TRBV5-1 and TRBJ1-4, is as follows: KAGVTQTPRYLIKTRGQQVTLSCSPISGHRSVSWYQQTPGQGLQFLFEYFSETQRNKGNFPGRFSGRQFSNSRSEMNVSTLELGDSALYLCASSPAGGPTNEKLFFGSGTQLSVL.

This rearrangement joins TRBV6-5 to TRBJ1-1, with D unresolved. CDR3 length: 13 residues. Trimming cost V 7 bases and J 4 bases, with 13 bases left between them. Germline assignment: CDR1 MNHEY and CDR2 SVGAGI. This CDR3 reads CASMSSAATEAFF. The CDR3 DNA reads as TGTGCCAGCATGTCTAGTGCCGCCACTGAAGCTTTCTTT.

V is TRBV28 and J is TRBJ2-7; 10 bases match TRBD2. V was clipped by 3 bases and J by 6 bases; unmatched bases: 8. CDR1 MDHEN and CDR2 SYDVKM come from the germline V gene. The CDR3 totals 15 residues. Here the CDR3 DNA reads TGTGCCAGCAGTTTGGGAGCGGGAGGGCCTCGCGAGCAGTACTTC. Its translation: CASSLGAGGPREQYF.

The chain recombines TRBV19 with TRBJ1-2; D ambiguous. With 3 bases removed from V and 4 bases from J, the gap between germline ends came to 9 bases. The CDR3 runs 13 residues. Looked up from germline, CDR1 is LNHDA and CDR2 is SQIVND (reference sequence). CDR3 residues: CASSIESFYGYTF. The CDR3 DNA is TGTGCCAGTAGTATCGAGAGTTTCTATGGCTACACCTTC.

This chain links TRBV4-1 with TRBJ1-1; D uncertain. The CDR3 length is 17 residues. Germline V gene data show CDR1 as MGHRA and CDR2 as YSYEKL. V lost 4 bases and J lost 1, with 19 bases in between. The CDR3 is CASSRAPGLNQNTEAFF. CDR3 nucleotides: TGCGCCAGCAGCCGTGCGCCAGGTCTGAACCAGAACACTGAAGCTTTCTTT.

The chain is built from TRBV9 and TRBJ1-1, with 8 bases identical to TRBD1. Germline V gives CDR1 SGDLS, CDR2 YYNGEE. V was pared by 0 bases and J by 5 bases, with 3 bases of the junction left unmatched. There are 14 residues in the CDR3. CDR3 loop: CASSVGNRGTEAFF. The CDR3 DNA follows: TGTGCCAGCAGCGTAGGGAACAGGGGGACTGAAGCTTTCTTT.

The V and J genes are TRBV27 and TRBJ2-7, with a tentative D call TRBD1 (6 bases). Trimming cost V 2 bases and J 0 bases, with 14 bases left between them. Germline loops: CDR1 MNHEY, CDR2 SMNVEV (reference sequence). The CDR3 extends over 16 amino acids. The CDR3 DNA is TGTGCCAGCAGTTTACCGGGACACCCTAACTCCTACGAGCAGTACTTC. Translating it yields CASSLPGHPNSYEQYF.

V gene TRBV6-5 combines with J gene TRBJ1-2; D is perhaps TRBD1 (6 bases). CDR3 length equals 14 residues. Germline V gene lookup returns CDR1 MNHEY and CDR2 SVGAGI. V shed 6 bases and J shed 3 bases, with 14 bases lying between them. DNA of the CDR3: TGTGCCAGCAGCGACGCCGACAGGCACTATGGCTACACCTTC. It codes for CASSDADRHYGYTF.

Comments on this clone: The same CDR3 is also encoded by other DNA sequences in this sample. The chain recombines TRBV29-1 with TRBJ1-5; D gene uncertain. Germline CDR1 is SQVTM and CDR2 is ANQGSEA. The CDR3 is 12 residues long. V was clipped by 6 bases and J by 2 bases, with 8 bases between them. This CDR3 reads CSVGGGNQPQHF. The CDR3 nucleotides are TGCAGCGTGGGAGGTGGCAATCAGCCCCAGCATTTT.

The chain recombines TRBV9 with TRBJ1-1; TRBD1 is a possible D gene (5 bases). Trimming removed 2 bases at V and 1 base at J, with 6 bases between. Germline values: CDR1 SGDLS, CDR2 YYNGEE. This CDR3 contains 13 residues. Written as DNA, the CDR3 is TGTGCCAGCAGCGTCCAGGGGAACACTGAAGCTTTCTTT. Translated, it gives CASSVQGNTEAFF. The whole variable domain, remainder taken from reference TRBV9 and TRBJ1-1, is DSGVTQTPKHLITATGQRVTLRCSPRSGDLSVYWYQQSLDQGLQFLIQYYNGEERAKGNILERFSAQQFPDLHSELNLSSLELGDSALYFCASSVQGNTEAFFGQGTRLTVV.

Here the CDR3 reads CASSPDSGERRGVSKTQYF. The CDR3 nucleotides read TGTGCCAGCAGCCCGGACTCAGGGGAACGGCGGGGGGTCTCAAAGACCCAGTACTTC. The chain carries TRBV9 and TRBJ2-5, with TRBD2 identical over 8 bases. CDR3 length: 19 residues. Germline lookup yields CDR1 SGDLS and CDR2 YYNGEE. V shed 4 bases, J shed 6 bases, and the junction held 23 bases outside the gene matches.

The gene calls are TRBV9 and TRBJ1-5; the D is unclear. The CDR3 loop spans 15 amino acids. V lost 4 bases and J lost 0, with 11 bases in between. Per germline, CDR1 SGDLS and CDR2 YYNGEE. The CDR3 coding sequence is TGTGCCAGCAGCTCCCGAGGGCTTAGCAATCAGCCCCAGCATTTT. Amino acids: CASSSRGLSNQPQHF.

V and J are TRBV18 and TRBJ1-4, with no clear D. This CDR3 spans 12 amino acids. CDR1 KGHSH and CDR2 LQKENI come from the germline V gene. Deletions cut 3 bases from V and 6 bases from J, with 5 bases between. CDR3 residues: CASSPGDEKLFF. The CDR3 region has the DNA TGTGCCAGCTCACCGGGAGATGAAAAACTGTTTTTT.